This T cell receptor (beta chain) was identified during a study of vaccination and CD4 T cells after COVID-19. As for the study in general: Post-COVID draws followed diagnosis by a median around 92 days (range 35 to 161). Investigators took post-vaccine samples a median roughly 70 days after dose two, within a range of 14 to 241.

Cultured CD4+ T cell DNA underwent sequencing with the Oncomine TCR Beta short-read assay. The template was genomic DNA from cultured CD4+ T cells. TCRdb passed the PCR reads through MiXCR, listing each CDR3 protein once. Of about 11,000 distinct CDR3 sequences listed, about two fifths are singletons. Germline V CDR1 and CDR2: DFQATT, SNEGSKA (reference sequence). The CDR3 sequence is 15 residues long. V lost 7 bases and J lost 0, with 16 bases in between. Stated treatment: approximately 9-day PBMC culture with coronavirus spike peptide pools or control peptides (ViraFEST assay). These CD4+ T cells came from an unexposed donor, sampled before the COVID-19 pandemic (2011-2018). A remark on this clonotype: Its antigen is unknown.

This receptor was obtained from a human donor in good health. The chain links TRBV20-1 to TRBJ1-5; D possibly corresponds to TRBD1 (5 bases). The sample was CD4+ T cells from blood, cultured in vitro. For the CDR3, the DNA is TGCAGTGTGGCCTTAGCAGGGTATAGCAATCAGCCCCAGCATTTT. Translating gives CSVALAGYSNQPQHF.